These T cell receptor beta chains were read from a single sample in a study of T-cell reconstitution after alpha-beta-depleted transplantation in children. TCRdb redid the calling of the PCR reads with MiXCR, one entry per CDR3 protein. The sample has 700,000 to 950,000 distinct CDR3 sequences, roughly 16% seen once. This material consisted of PBMCs, mostly from graft donor cells, taken 360 days after TCRalphabeta/CD19-depleted stem cell transplant. These receptors all come from a male patient aged 10 to 17 who had a stem cell transplant for acute lymphoblastic leukemia, so the T cells may come from the graft donor. Each CDR3 is given with its conserved first and last residue. Not all rows give a size; the values are once, few, many and, for expanded clones, a class.

size	V	J	CDR3
NA	TRBV6-2/TRBV6-3	TRBJ2-7	CASSYSEGGYEQYF
NA	TRBV29-1	TRBJ2-5	CSVTLRVWETQYF
few	TRBV18	TRBJ2-3	CASSPSQGALRTDTQYF
many	TRBV5-5	TRBJ2-1	CASSPAGQTQNEQFF
NA	TRBV6-1	TRBJ2-2	CASSELQGRAGELFF
many	TRBV7-7	TRBJ2-5	CASSPRERETQYF
NA	TRBV29-1	TRBJ1-1	CSASVNTEAFF
few	TRBV12-3/TRBV12-4	TRBJ1-2	CASSQRDRGKGYTF
few	TRBV13	TRBJ2-1	CASSPRTGGRNEQFF
many	TRBV12-3/TRBV12-4	TRBJ2-3	CASSPRTGTTDTQYF
NA	TRBV10-3	TRBJ1-4	CAISGGTNEKLFF
few	TRBV20-1	TRBJ2-7	CSAREKARPQFYEQYF
many	TRBV7-9	TRBJ2-7	CASDKQGPYEQYF
many	TRBV28	TRBJ2-7	CASITTGEQYF
NA	TRBV10-3	TRBJ2-7	CAISESGGAFYEQYF
many	TRBV7-7	TRBJ2-5	CASSLGRSQETQYF
many	TRBV24-1	TRBJ2-1	CATSESGTGYNEQFF
many	TRBV24-1	TRBJ2-1	CATSDLDHNEQFF
NA	TRBV2	TRBJ2-7	CASRSGREGYEQYF
NA	TRBV7-3	TRBJ2-5	CASSLISGRKETQYF
NA	TRBV5-5	TRBJ2-3	CASSLVLVEAADTQYF
NA	TRBV6-1	TRBJ2-3	CASSNPREGTDTQYF
few	TRBV24-1	TRBJ2-7	CATSEGTPRNFYEQYF
NA	TRBV27	TRBJ2-5	CASSFGRAPVETQYF
few	TRBV5-1	TRBJ1-4	CASSLGSGASTNEKLFF
NA	TRBV15	TRBJ1-5	CATSRDSYQPQHF
NA	TRBV9	TRBJ2-3	CASSVVSWEADTQYF
NA	TRBV9	TRBJ2-5	CASSESGLDQETQYF
NA	TRBV5-1	TRBJ2-2	CASSLWYHTGELFF
few	TRBV4-1	TRBJ2-3	CASSQLAGVVTDTQYF
many	TRBV29-1	TRBJ2-3	CSAEGHTDTQYF
NA	TRBV3-1	TRBJ2-1	CASSLGTRGPDNEQFF
few	TRBV5-1	TRBJ2-7	CASSLAGYGYEQYF
few	TRBV15	TRBJ1-1	CATSSHRLNTEAFF
NA	TRBV20-1	TRBJ1-1	CSAFKRALGKNTEAFF
NA	TRBV6-2/TRBV6-3	TRBJ2-3	CASSYSEGTSTDTQYF
NA	TRBV5-1	TRBJ2-7	CASSLAGGHEQYF
NA	TRBV19	TRBJ2-1	CASSMGTYNEQFF
few	TRBV20-1	TRBJ1-5	CSAIMWTGSRNQPQHF
NA	TRBV9	TRBJ2-7	CASSVGGHSYEQYF
few	TRBV5-1	TRBJ2-2	CASTPSGIGGELFF
NA	TRBV20-1	TRBJ2-2	CSAEPTSGRAVRLGELFF
NA	TRBV9	TRBJ2-1	CASSPMWVVISSYNEQFF
NA	TRBV9	TRBJ2-1	CASSEIAAYNEQFF
NA	TRBV5-1	TRBJ2-2	CASSFGRAGTGELFF
few	TRBV5-1	TRBJ2-7	CASSFQRESEQYF